The clone carrying this T cell receptor (beta chain) was detected a few times. The antigen is not known. This entry belongs to a study of response to subunit inactivated influenza vaccine. Study-wide findings and caveats: Few new T cells, the authors suggested, are recruited by each seasonal influenza vaccination.

Trimming removed 7 bases from V and 4 bases from J; junction bases left unmatched: 8. Per germline, CDR1 MNHEY and CDR2 SVGEGT. CDR3 length: 15 residues. TCRdb re-called the RT-PCR reads with MiXCR, one entry per CDR3 protein. The sample consists of 860,000 or so distinct CDR3 sequences, roughly 20% of them appearing once. The TCR comes from a man aged 45 to 65 who received an inactivated influenza vaccine. J is TRBJ2-1 and V is TRBV6-2 or TRBV6-3, with 9 bases identical to TRBD1. This material consisted of PBMCs from blood, taken 5 to 6 days after vaccination. The CDR3 here is CASKLTGGWYNEQFF. The CDR3 nucleotides are TGTGCCAGCAAGCTAACAGGGGGCTGGTACAATGAGCAGTTCTTC.